The clone carrying this T cell receptor (beta chain) has ten or more counts. Antigen unknown. This sample is part of a study of breast tumors, draining lymph nodes, adjacent tissues. Study-level results: Most tumor T cells seemingly derive from lymph node, then expand in tumor. Tumor TCR diversity was below lymph nodes but above nontumor tissue.

Germline CDR1 is SQVTM and CDR2 is ANQGSEA. The CDR3 is 13 residues long. V lost 6 bases, J lost 5 bases, and 7 bases stayed unmatched. MiXCR, run by TCRdb on the multiplex PCR reads, gives a single entry per CDR3 protein. The sample holds around 150,000 distinct CDR3 sequences, less than 35% seen once. Samples came from axillary lymph nodes draining the breast cancer. This sequence joins TRBV29-1 and TRBJ1-2; 9 bases are a match to TRBD1. Specimen: axillary lymph node tissue. This sequence was found in a female donor with breast cancer. Some clones in this sample may be carry-over from other donors' samples. As DNA, the CDR3 is TGCAGCGTCCGTTTACAGGGGGCGTATGGCTACACCTTC. As protein: CSVRLQGAYGYTF. Complete variable domain (other parts from reference TRBV29-1 and TRBJ1-2): SAVISQKPSRDICQRGTSLTIQCQVDSQVTMMFWYRQQPGQSLTLIATANQGSEATYESGFVIDKFPISRPNLTFSTLTVSNMSPEDSSIYLCSVRLQGAYGYTFGSGTRLTVV.